The T cell receptor (beta chain) under discussion was sequenced for a study of T cells in Graves' hyperthyroidism and ophthalmopathy. Amplification of TCR beta CDR3 regions used RNA as the template. HTBI primers were used for first-round RT-PCR of the TCR CDR3. TCRdb passed the multiplex PCR reads through MiXCR, listing each CDR3 protein once. The profile shows approximately 590,000 distinct CDR3 sequences, under 60% of them singletons. About this clonotype itself: The junction does not match germline at one end; this may be a read error.

Germline V gene sequence: CDR1 SGHVS, CDR2 FQNEAQ. This CDR3 is built from 16 residues. Sequencing was carried out using peripheral blood or thyroid tissue (not recorded which). The sequence derives from a woman younger than 30 with Graves' hyperthyroidism. This chain joins TRBV7-8 and TRBJ1-5, with D possibly TRBD1 on 6 matching bases. CDR3 in amino acids: CASSLGEGGDNQPQHF. The CDR3 DNA is TGTGCCAGCAGTTTAGGAGAGGGGGGGGACAATCAGCCCCAGCATTTT.